This T cell receptor (beta chain) was sequenced for a study of T-cell memory formation after mild COVID-19. The wider study: Largely, the TCR clusters proved donor specific.

One entry per CDR3 protein, called by TCRdb with MiXCR from the 5' RACE reads. The sample includes more than 200,000 distinct CDR3 sequences, about a sixth of them seen just once. The V and J ends lost 4 bases and 1 base respectively, with 14 bases between them. Germline values: CDR1 SGDLS, CDR2 YYNGEE. The CDR3 runs 15 residues. General study points: Clones contracting day 15 to 85 were balanced CD4/CD8; later expanders leaned CD4+. That cross-reactive memory joined was suggested by some responding clones appearing in pre-infection memory.

Regarding this clonotype: The target antigen is unknown.

The gene calls are TRBV9 and TRBJ1-1; D possibly corresponds to TRBD1 (6 bases). This TCR came from a man aged 18 to 35 who had mild COVID-19 (a few samples of this study predate the infection). Cell type and time point are not known. The source material was PBMCs or a T cell subset sorted from them (not recorded which). The CDR3 is CASSPKGGANTEAFF. The CDR3 DNA reads as TGTGCCAGCAGCCCTAAGGGGGGCGCGAACACTGAAGCTTTCTTT.